A single sample is the source of the 18 T cell receptor beta chains below, sequenced in a study of shared clonotypes between healthy human individuals. Profiled with immunoSEQ multiplex PCR; TCRdb holds only in-frame clones, not every one. The sample lists fewer than 500,000 clones, around 79% occurring once. What was sequenced was PBMCs. Receptors were obtained from a woman aged 40 to 49 in good health. Some clones in this sample may be carry-over from other donors' samples.

As DNA, the CDR3 is TGTGCCAGTAGTATTGACAGGGGGCTCCAGCCCCAGCATTTT. Its protein is CASSIDRGLQPQHF. The chain has TRBV19 and TRBJ1-5; 10 nucleotides match TRBD1. This CDR3 contains 14 residues. Germline CDR1 is LNHDA and CDR2 is SQIVND (reference sequence). Trimming cost V 3 bases and J 7 bases; bases outside gene matches: 3.

The chain is built from TRBV11-2 and TRBJ1-1; no definite D call. The CDR3 has 13 amino acids. Trimming took off 5 bases at V and 2 bases at J, with 9 bases between the two ends. Germline-derived CDR1 and CDR2 are SGHAT and FQNNGV. The CDR3 region has the DNA TGTGCCAGCAGCCTGACGTCAAACACTGAAGCTTTCTTT. Translating it yields CASSLTSNTEAFF. The complete variable domain, with remaining parts taken from reference TRBV11-2 and TRBJ1-1, reads EAGVAQSPRYKIIEKRQSVAFWCNPISGHATLYWYQQILGQGPKLLIQFQNNGVVDDSQLPKDRFSAERLKGVDSTLKIQPAKLEDSAVYLCASSLTSNTEAFFGQGTRLTVV.

The chain carries TRBV7-9 and TRBJ2-1; the D gene is possibly TRBD2 (6 bases). V was clipped by 2 bases and J by 4 bases, with 9 bases between them. The germline gives CDR1 SEHNR, CDR2 FQNEAQ (reference sequence). This CDR3 contains 14 residues. CDR3 protein: CASSLREWYNEQFF. CDR3 DNA: TGTGCCAGCAGCTTACGGGAGTGGTACAATGAGCAGTTCTTC.

This chain links TRBV29-1 with TRBJ2-3; D is ambiguous. Between the trimmed V and J ends, which lost 2 bases and 3 bases, there was a span of 3 bases. CDR3 length: 11 amino acids. Germline CDR1 is SQVTM and CDR2 is ANQGSEA. CDR3 in amino acids: CSVELTDTQYF. Here the CDR3 DNA reads TGCAGCGTTGAATTGACAGATACGCAGTATTTT.

Here the CDR3 reads CASSLAGGQSFF. CDR3 bases: TGTGCCAGCAGCTTAGCAGGGGGCCAATCTTTCTTT. This chain joins TRBV11-2 and TRBJ1-1; 8 bases line up with TRBD1. The CDR3 extends over 12 amino acids. Trimming cost V 1 base and J 12 bases; bases outside gene matches: 4. Germline V gene sequence: CDR1 SGHAT, CDR2 FQNNGV.

V usage is TRBV19 and J usage is TRBJ2-4; tentatively, D is TRBD2 (6 bases). The V and J ends lost 3 bases and 0 bases respectively, with 15 bases between them. Germline V gives CDR1 LNHDA, CDR2 SQIVND (reference sequence). The CDR3 covers 17 residues. CDR3 sequence reads: CASSIYLSGIAKNIQYF. As DNA, the CDR3 is TGTGCCAGTAGTATTTACCTTAGCGGAATAGCCAAAAACATTCAGTACTTC.

The chain is built from TRBV4-1 and TRBJ2-3; D possibly matches TRBD1 or TRBD2 (6 bases each). Germline CDR1 MGHRA, CDR2 YSYEKL. CDR3 length: 17 amino acids. Trimming pared 0 bases from V and 4 bases from J, leaving 17 bases between. CDR3 residues: CASSQDGGGGGADTQYF. In nucleotides, the CDR3 is TGCGCCAGCAGCCAAGATGGGGGCGGAGGGGGAGCAGATACGCAGTATTTT.

This chain connects TRBV4-1 to TRBJ2-1, with D tentatively TRBD2 (7 bases). V was cut by 4 bases and J by 2 bases, with 24 bases left in between. The germline V gene has CDR1 MGHRA and CDR2 YSYEKL. The CDR3 covers 19 residues. The chain's CDR3 is CASSLSLGLGGRTYNEQFF. DNA for the CDR3: TGCGCCAGCAGCCTTTCCCTCGGACTAGGGGGGAGGACCTACAATGAGCAGTTCTTC.

This clone was seen a few times. The genes are TRBV7-2 and TRBJ2-1; 7 nucleotides agree with TRBD2. Germline V lookup: CDR1 SGHTA, CDR2 FQGNSA. V lost 1 base, J lost 3 bases, and 3 bases stayed unmatched. The CDR3 length is 15 residues. The CDR3 nucleotides are TGTGCCAGCAGCTTAGGCGGGAGCCACTACAATGAGCAGTTCTTC. Its protein is CASSLGGSHYNEQFF.

This clone appeared a single time. The V gene is TRBV6-5, the J gene TRBJ1-1; D not certain. V dropped 6 bases and J dropped 4 bases, with 18 bases sitting between them. There are 15 residues in the CDR3. Germline V gene sequence: CDR1 MNHEY, CDR2 SVGAGI. This CDR3 reads CASSFRGGRATEAFF. CDR3 bases: TGTGCCAGCAGCTTCCGGGGAGGGCGGGCCACTGAAGCTTTCTTT.

In DNA form, the CDR3 reads TGTGCCAGTAGTATGGTAGGGGGGCTACTTGAAGCTTTCTTT. Translation gives CASSMVGGLLEAFF. The chain has TRBV19 and TRBJ1-1, with TRBD1 as a possible D gene (6 bases). Trimming removed 3 bases from V and 7 bases from J, with 15 bases in between. Germline V gene sequence: CDR1 LNHDA, CDR2 SQIVND (reference sequence). The CDR3 is 14 amino acids.

The chain has TRBV28 and TRBJ2-5; TRBD2 might be the D (6 bases). The CDR3 has 14 amino acids. Germline CDR1 and CDR2: MDHEN and SYDVKM. Trimming stripped 10 bases from V and 0 bases from J, with 15 bases between. CDR3 residues: CATPPSEYQETQYF. The CDR3 DNA reads TGTGCCACCCCACCTAGCGAATACCAAGAGACCCAGTACTTC.

The chain has TRBV27 and TRBJ1-4, with D perhaps TRBD1 (5 bases). CDR1 MNHEY and CDR2 SMNVEV come from the germline V gene (reference sequence). CDR3 length: 14 amino acids. The V gene lost 3 bases and the J gene lost 7 bases, with 12 bases spanning the gap. CDR3 bases: TGTGCCAGCAGTTTTGCAGGGATGGGTGAAAAACTGTTTTTT. Encoded protein: CASSFAGMGEKLFF.

The V gene is TRBV7-6, the J gene TRBJ2-1; 14 bases agree with TRBD2. V shed 5 bases and J 6 bases; nucleotides not matched to a gene: 3. The CDR3 spans 15 residues. The germline V gene has CDR1 SGHVS and CDR2 FNYEAQ. CDR3 coding DNA: TGTGCCAGCAGCCTGGGACTAGCGGGAGTCAATGAGCAGTTCTTC. Translated, it gives CASSLGLAGVNEQFF.

The chain joins TRBV6-1 to TRBJ1-4, with a weak D call TRBD1 (6 bases). V gave up 5 bases and J gave up 4 bases, with 14 bases separating them. CDR3 length: 15 residues. Per the germline V gene, CDR1 is MNHNS and CDR2 is SASEGT. The DNA of the CDR3 is TGTGCCAGCAGTTGGGGGGGACAAGTTAATGAAAAACTGTTTTTT. Its protein product is CASSWGGQVNEKLFF.

The chain recombines TRBV5-1 with TRBJ2-5; 14 bases match TRBD2. CDR1 and CDR2 from the germline V gene are SGHRS and YFSETQ. Trimming cost V 4 bases and J 7 bases; bases outside gene matches: 9. The CDR3 loop spans 16 amino acids. CDR3 coding DNA: TGCGCCAGCAGCATGGGGACTAGCGGGAGTTTGGGGACCCAGTACTTC. Translation gives CASSMGTSGSLGTQYF.

V gene TRBV10-3 combines with J gene TRBJ2-1; no clear D. The CDR3 is 12 amino acids. V shed 2 bases and J shed 8 bases, with 7 bases lying between them. Per the germline V gene, CDR1 is ENHRY and CDR2 is SYGVKD. The CDR3 nucleotides read TGTGCCATCAGTGAGAGTCAGGATGAGCAGTTCTTC. This encodes CAISESQDEQFF.

The chain is built from TRBV10-2 and TRBJ2-5; 11 nucleotides line up with TRBD1. This CDR3 contains 14 residues. V was pared by 6 bases and J by 5 bases, with 5 bases of the junction left unmatched. Germline V lookup: CDR1 WSHSY, CDR2 SAAADI. The CDR3 protein is CASRGQGVGETQYF. CDR3 nucleotide sequence: TGCGCCAGCAGGGGACAGGGGGTAGGGGAGACCCAGTACTTC.